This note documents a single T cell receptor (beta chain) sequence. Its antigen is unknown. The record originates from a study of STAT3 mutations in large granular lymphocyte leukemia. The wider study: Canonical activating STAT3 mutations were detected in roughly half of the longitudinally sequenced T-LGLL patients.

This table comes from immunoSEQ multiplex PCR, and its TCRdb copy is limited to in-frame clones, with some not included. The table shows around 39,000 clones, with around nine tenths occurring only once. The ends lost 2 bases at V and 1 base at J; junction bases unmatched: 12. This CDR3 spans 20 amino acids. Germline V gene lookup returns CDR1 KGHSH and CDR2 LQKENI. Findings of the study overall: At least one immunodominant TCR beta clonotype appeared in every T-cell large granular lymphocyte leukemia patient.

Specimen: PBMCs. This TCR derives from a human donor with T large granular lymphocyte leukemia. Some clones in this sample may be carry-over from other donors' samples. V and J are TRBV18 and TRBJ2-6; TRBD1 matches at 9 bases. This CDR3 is CASSPIPDRGGESGANVLTF. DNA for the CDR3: TGTGCCAGCTCACCAATTCCGGACAGGGGTGGGGAGTCTGGGGCCAACGTCCTGACTTTC.